This section outlines one T cell receptor (beta chain) sequence together with its context. Its antigen is unidentified. The data were taken from a study of cytomegalovirus exposure and HLA in healthy donors. Notes on the study in general: Confirmation in vitro established that a few CMV-associated chains were specific for CMV antigens. According to a later analysis, donors in an Asian-associated ancestry cluster reportedly had fewer N-insertions than the roughly 720-donor mean. The study flagged roughly 150 TCR beta chains as cytomegalovirus-associated.

PCR involved 60 Vbeta and 13 Jbeta primers. The protocol was immunoSEQ multiplex PCR, while the TCRdb copy is restricted to in-frame clones and leaves out a portion. Found here are 150,000 to 160,000 clones, approximately 84% of them singletons; the top ten hold around 2%. This TCR was recovered from a woman aged 18-29 years in good health and CMV-seronegative. Input material: PBMCs.

CDR3 in amino acids: CASTRTGMDEKLFF. The CDR3 coding sequence is TGTGCCAGTACCAGGACAGGGATGGATGAAAAACTGTTTTTT. The chain uses TRBV19 and TRBJ1-4, with 8 bases aligning to TRBD1. The trim removed 7 bases at V and 6 bases at J, leaving 7 bases unmatched. Germline V gene data show CDR1 as LNHDA and CDR2 as SQIVND (reference sequence). The CDR3 has 14 residues.